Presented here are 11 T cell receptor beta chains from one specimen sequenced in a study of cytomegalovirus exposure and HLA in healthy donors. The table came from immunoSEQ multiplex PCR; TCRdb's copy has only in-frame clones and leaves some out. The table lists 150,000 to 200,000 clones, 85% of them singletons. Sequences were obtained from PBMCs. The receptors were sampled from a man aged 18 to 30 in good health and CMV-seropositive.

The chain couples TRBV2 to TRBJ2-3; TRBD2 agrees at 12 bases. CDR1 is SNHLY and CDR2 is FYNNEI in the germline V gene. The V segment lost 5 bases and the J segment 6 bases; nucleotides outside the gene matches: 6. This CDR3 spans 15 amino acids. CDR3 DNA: TGTGCCAGCAGTACTAGCGGGGGGCGGGGCGATACGCAGTATTTT. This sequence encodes CASSTSGGRGDTQYF. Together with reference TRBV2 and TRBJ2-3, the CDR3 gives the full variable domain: EPEVTQTPSHQVTQMGQEVILRCVPISNHLYFYWYRQILGQKVEFLVSFYNNEISEKSEIFDDQFSVERPDGSNFTLKIRSTKLEDSAMYFCASSTSGGRGDTQYFGPGTRLTVL.

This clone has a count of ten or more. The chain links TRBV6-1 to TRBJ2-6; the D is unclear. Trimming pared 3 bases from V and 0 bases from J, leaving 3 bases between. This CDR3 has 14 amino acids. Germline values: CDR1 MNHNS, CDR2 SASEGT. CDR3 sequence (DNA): TGTGCCAGCAGTGACAACTCTGGGGCCAACGTCCTGACTTTC. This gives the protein CASSDNSGANVLTF.

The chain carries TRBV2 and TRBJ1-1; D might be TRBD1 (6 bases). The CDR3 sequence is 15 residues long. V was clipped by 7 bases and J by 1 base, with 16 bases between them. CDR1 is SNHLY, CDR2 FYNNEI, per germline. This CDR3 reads CASTVHRGANTEAFF. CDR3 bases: TGTGCCAGCACGGTCCATCGGGGGGCGAACACTGAAGCTTTCTTT.

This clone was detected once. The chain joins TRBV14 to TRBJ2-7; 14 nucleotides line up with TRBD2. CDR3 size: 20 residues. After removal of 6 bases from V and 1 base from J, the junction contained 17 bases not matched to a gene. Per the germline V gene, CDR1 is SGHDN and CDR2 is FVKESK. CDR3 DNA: TGTGCCAGCAGAATTCTCTCGGGGACTAGCGGGAGTCTCCCATCCTACGAGCAGTACTTC. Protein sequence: CASRILSGTSGSLPSYEQYF. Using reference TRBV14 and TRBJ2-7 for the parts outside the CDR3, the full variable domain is EAGVTQFPSHSVIEKGQTVTLRCDPISGHDNLYWYRRVMGKEIKFLLHFVKESKQDESGMPNNRFLAERTGGTYSTLKVQPAELEDSGVYFCASRILSGTSGSLPSYEQYFGPGTRLTVT.

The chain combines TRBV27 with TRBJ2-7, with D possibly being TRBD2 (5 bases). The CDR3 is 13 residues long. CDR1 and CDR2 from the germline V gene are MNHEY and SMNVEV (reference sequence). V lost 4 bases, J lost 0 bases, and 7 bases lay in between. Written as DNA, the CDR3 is TGTGCCAGCAGTTACGGACTCTCCTACGAGCAGTACTTC. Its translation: CASSYGLSYEQYF.

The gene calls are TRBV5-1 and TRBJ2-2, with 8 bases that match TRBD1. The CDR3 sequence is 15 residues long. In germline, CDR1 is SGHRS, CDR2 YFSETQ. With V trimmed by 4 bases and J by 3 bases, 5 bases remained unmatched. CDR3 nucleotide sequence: TGCGCCAGCAGCAACCCGGACAGGGACACCGGGGAGCTGTTTTTT. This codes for CASSNPDRDTGELFF.

This chain's CDR3 is CASVVATEAFF. CDR3 in DNA: TGTGCCAGTGTGGTGGCCACTGAAGCTTTCTTT. This chain joins TRBV28 and TRBJ1-1; unclear D gene. The V and J ends lost 9 bases and 4 bases respectively, with 9 bases between them. The CDR3 contains 11 residues. Per germline, CDR1 MDHEN and CDR2 SYDVKM.

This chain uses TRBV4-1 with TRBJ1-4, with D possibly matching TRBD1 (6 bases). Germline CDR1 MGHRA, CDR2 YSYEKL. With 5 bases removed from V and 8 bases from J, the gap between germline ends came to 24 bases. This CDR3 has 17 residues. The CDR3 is CASSTPTRGGMGEKLFF. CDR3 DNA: TGCGCCAGCAGCACCCCCACTAGGGGGGGGATGGGAGAAAAACTGTTTTTT.

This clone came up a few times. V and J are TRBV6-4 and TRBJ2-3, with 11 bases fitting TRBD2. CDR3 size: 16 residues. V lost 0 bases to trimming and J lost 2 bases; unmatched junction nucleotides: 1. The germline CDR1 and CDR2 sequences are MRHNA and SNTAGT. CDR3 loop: CASSDSSGGATDTQYF. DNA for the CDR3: TGTGCCAGCAGTGACTCTAGCGGGGGGGCCACAGATACGCAGTATTTT.

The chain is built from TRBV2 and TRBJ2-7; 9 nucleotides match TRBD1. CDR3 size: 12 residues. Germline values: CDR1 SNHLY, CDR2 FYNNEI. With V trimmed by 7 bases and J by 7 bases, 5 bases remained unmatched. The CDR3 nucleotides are TGTGCCAGCAAGGACAGGGGTTTAGAGCAGTACTTC. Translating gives CASKDRGLEQYF.

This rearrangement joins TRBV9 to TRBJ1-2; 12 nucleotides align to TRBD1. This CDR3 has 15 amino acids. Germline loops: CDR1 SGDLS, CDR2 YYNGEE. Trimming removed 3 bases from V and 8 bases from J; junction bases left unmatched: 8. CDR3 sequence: CASSALGTGGEGYTF. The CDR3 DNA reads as TGTGCCAGCAGCGCCCTGGGGACAGGGGGCGAGGGCTACACCTTC.